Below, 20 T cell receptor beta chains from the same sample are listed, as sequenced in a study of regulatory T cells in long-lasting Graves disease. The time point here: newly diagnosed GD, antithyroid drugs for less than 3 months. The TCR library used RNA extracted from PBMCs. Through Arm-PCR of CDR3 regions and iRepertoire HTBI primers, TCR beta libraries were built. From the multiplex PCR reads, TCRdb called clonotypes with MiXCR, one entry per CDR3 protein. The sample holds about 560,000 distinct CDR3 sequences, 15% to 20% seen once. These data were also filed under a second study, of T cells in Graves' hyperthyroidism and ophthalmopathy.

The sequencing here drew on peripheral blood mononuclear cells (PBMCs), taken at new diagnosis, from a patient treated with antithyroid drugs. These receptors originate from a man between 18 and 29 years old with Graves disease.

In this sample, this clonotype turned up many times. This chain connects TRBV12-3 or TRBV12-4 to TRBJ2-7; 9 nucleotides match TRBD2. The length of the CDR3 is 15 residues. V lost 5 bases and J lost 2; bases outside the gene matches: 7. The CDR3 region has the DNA TGTGCCAGCAGTCTGACTAGCGGAGGAACCTACGAGCAGTACTTC. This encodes CASSLTSGGTYEQYF.

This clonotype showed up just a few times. The CDR3 DNA is TGTGCCAGCAGCCAATCAAGACAGGGGGAAGCTTTCTTT. It specifies CASSQSRQGEAFF. V is TRBV16 and J is TRBJ1-1; TRBD1 aligns across 8 bases. The CDR3 contains 13 residues. Trimming cost V 0 bases and J 8 bases; bases outside gene matches: 2. Germline-derived CDR1 and CDR2 are KGHSY and FQNENV.

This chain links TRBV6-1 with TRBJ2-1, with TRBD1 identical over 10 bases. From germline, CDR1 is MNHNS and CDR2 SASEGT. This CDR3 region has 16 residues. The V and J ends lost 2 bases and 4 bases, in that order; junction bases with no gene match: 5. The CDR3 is CASSEPGTGAYNEQFF. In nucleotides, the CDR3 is TGTGCCAGCAGTGAACCAGGGACAGGGGCTTACAATGAGCAGTTCTTC.

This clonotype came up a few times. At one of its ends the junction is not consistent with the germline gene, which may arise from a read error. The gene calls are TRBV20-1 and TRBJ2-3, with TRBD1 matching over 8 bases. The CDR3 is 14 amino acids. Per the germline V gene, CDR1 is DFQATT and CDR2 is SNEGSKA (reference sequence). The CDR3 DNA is TGCAGTGCGAGAGCAGGGGGCTGGACAGATACGCAGTATTTT. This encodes CSARAGGWTDTQYF.

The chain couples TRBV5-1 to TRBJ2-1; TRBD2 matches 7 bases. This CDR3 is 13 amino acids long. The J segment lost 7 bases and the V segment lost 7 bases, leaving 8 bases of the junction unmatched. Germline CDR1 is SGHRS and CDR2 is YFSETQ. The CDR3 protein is CASARLAGNEQFF. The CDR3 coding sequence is TGCGCCAGCGCCAGACTAGCTGGAAATGAGCAGTTCTTC.

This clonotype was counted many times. The DNA of the CDR3 is TGTGCCAGCAGTTTACGGACATCGCACTATGGCTACACCTTC. It translates to CASSLRTSHYGYTF. The J gene is TRBJ1-2, the V gene TRBV28, with D perhaps matching TRBD1 (5 bases). The ends were cut back, 2 bases at V and 3 bases at J, with 10 bases in the middle. Germline lookup yields CDR1 MDHEN and CDR2 SYDVKM. This CDR3 is built from 14 residues.

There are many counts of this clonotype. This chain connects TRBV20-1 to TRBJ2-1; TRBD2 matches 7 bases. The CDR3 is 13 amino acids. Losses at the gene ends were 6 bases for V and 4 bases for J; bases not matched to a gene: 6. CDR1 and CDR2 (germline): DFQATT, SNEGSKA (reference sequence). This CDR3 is CSAFERGYNEQFF. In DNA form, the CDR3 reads TGCAGTGCCTTTGAGCGGGGTTACAATGAGCAGTTCTTC.

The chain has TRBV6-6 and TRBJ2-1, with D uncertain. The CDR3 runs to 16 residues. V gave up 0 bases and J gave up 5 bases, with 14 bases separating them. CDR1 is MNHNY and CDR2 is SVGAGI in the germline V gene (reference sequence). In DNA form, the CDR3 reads TGTGCCAGCAGTTACTCGATGGGCCTTACCCACAATGAGCAGTTCTTC. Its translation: CASSYSMGLTHNEQFF.

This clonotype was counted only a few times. The CDR3 DNA reads TGTGCCAGCAGTTACACTAGCGGGAGAATTATCCGAGACGACTCTGGGGCCAACGTCCTGACTTTC. Amino acid sequence: CASSYTSGRIIRDDSGANVLTF. V gene TRBV6-2 or TRBV6-3 combines with J gene TRBJ2-6, with TRBD2 identical over 11 bases. The CDR3 has 22 amino acids. Germline values: CDR1 MNHEY, CDR2 SVGEGT. V was clipped by 2 bases and J by 0 bases; unmatched bases: 15.

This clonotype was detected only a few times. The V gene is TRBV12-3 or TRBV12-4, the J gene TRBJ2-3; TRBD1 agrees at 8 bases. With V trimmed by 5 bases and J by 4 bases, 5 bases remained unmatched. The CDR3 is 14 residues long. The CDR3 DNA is TGTGCCAGCAGTCATCGGACAGGGCCAGATACGCAGTATTTT. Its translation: CASSHRTGPDTQYF.

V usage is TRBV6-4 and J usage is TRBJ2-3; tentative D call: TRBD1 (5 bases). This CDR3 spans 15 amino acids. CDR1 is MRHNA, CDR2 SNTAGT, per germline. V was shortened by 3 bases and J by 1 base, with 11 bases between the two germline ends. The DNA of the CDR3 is TGTGCCAGCAGTGAGGGGTTAGGGGGCACAGATACGCAGTATTTT. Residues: CASSEGLGGTDTQYF.

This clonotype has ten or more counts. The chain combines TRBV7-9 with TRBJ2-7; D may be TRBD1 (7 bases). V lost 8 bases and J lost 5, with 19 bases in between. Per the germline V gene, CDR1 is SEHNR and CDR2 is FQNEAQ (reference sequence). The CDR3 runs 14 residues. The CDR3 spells CASVEGAQRDEQYF. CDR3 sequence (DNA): TGTGCCAGCGTGGAGGGGGCGCAAAGGGACGAGCAGTACTTC.

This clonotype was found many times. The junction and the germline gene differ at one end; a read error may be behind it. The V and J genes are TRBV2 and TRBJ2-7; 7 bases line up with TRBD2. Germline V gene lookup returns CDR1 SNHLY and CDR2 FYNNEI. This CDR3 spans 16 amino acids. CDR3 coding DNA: TGTGCCAGCAGCCCCTGGGATCGCGGGAGATCCTCCGAGCAGTACTTC. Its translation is CASSPWDRGRSSEQYF.

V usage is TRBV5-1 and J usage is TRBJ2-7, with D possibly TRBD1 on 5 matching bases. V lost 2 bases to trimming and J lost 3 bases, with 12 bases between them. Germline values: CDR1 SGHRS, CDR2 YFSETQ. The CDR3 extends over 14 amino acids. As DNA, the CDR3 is TGCGCCAGCAGCTTAACCCAGCAGGGCTACGAGCAGTACTTC. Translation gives CASSLTQQGYEQYF.

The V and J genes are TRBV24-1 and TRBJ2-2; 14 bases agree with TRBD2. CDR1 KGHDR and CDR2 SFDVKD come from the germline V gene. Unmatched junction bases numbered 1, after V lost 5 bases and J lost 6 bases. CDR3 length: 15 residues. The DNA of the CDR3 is TGTGCCACCAGTGGGACTAGCGGGAGGCCCGGGGAGCTGTTTTTT. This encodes CATSGTSGRPGELFF.

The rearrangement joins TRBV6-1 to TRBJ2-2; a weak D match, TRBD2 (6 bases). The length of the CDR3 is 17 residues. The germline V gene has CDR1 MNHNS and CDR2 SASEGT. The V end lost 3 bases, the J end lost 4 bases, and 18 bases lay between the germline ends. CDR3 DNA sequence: TGTGCCAGCAGTGACCGCACCGGGACTCCTAGCACCGGGGAGCTGTTTTTT. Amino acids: CASSDRTGTPSTGELFF.

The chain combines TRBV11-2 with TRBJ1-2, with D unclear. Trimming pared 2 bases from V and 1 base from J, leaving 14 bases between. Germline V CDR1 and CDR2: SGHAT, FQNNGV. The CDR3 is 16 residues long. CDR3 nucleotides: TGTGCCAGCAGCTTAACAGCACAGAAACTTAACTATGGCTACACCTTC. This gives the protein CASSLTAQKLNYGYTF.

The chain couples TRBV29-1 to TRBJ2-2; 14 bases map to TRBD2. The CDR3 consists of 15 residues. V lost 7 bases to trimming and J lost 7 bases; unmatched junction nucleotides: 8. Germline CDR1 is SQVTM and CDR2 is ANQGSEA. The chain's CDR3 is CSAQGLAGAGGELFF. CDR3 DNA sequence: TGCAGCGCCCAGGGACTAGCGGGGGCGGGCGGGGAGCTGTTTTTT.

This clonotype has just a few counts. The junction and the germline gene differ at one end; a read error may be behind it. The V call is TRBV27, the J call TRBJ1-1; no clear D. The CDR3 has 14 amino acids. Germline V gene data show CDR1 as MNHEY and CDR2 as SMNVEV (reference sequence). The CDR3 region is CASSNDGGNAEAFF. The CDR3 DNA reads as TGTGCCAGCAGTAACGACGGAGGGAACGCTGAAGCTTTCTTT.

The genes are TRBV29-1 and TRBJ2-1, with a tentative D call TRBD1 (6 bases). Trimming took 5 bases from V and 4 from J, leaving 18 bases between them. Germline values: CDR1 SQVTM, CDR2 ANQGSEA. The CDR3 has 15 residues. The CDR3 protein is CSVQGSAVTYNEQFF. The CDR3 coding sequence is TGCAGCGTTCAGGGGTCGGCGGTGACATACAATGAGCAGTTCTTC.